This TCR beta chain was captured by sequencing in a study of cytomegalovirus exposure and HLA in healthy donors. The germline CDR1 and CDR2 sequences are SGDLS and YYNGEE. This CDR3 spans 13 amino acids. V lost 1 base and J lost 1, with 5 bases in between. As concerns this clone: Its antigen is unidentified.

Donors sampled were nominally healthy, though unrecorded immune exposures were likely. Findings of the study overall: Cytomegalovirus-associated status was assigned to about 170 TCR beta chains.

PCR employed 60 Vbeta and 13 Jbeta primers. The assay was immunoSEQ multiplex PCR, and TCRdb's table has in-frame clones only and misses some. The table lists around 140,000 clones, with 2.2% in the top ten. The receptor was isolated from a woman aged 18-29 years in good health and CMV-seronegative. V usage is TRBV9 and J usage is TRBJ1-1, with D unclear. Material: PBMCs. In DNA form, the CDR3 reads TGTGCCAGCAGCGTACAGAAGAACACTGAAGCTTTCTTT. Protein: CASSVQKNTEAFF.